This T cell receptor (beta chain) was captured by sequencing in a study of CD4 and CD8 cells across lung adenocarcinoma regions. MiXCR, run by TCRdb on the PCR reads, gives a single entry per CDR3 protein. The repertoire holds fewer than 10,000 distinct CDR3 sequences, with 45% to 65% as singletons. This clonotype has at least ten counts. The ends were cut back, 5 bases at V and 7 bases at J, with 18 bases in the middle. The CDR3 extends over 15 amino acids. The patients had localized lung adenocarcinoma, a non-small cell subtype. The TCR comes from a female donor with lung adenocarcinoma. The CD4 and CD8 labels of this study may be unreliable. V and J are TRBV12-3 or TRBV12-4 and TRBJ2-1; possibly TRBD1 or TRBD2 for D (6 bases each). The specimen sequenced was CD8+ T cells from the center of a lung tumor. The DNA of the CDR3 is TGTGCCAGCAGTGTCGATAGGGGGGTAGTAAATGAGCAGTTCTTC. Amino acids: CASSVDRGVVNEQFF.